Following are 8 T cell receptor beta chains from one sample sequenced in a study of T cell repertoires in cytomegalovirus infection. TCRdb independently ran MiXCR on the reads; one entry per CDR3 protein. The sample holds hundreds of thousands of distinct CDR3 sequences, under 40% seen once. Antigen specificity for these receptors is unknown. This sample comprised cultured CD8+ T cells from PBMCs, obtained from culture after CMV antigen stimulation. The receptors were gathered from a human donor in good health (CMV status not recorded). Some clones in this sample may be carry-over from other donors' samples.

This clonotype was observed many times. The CDR3 loop is CASSYRSRGWKNGELFF. The CDR3 region has the DNA TGTGCCAGCAGTTACCGATCCAGGGGGTGGAAGAACGGGGAGCTGTTTTTT. The chain combines TRBV6-2 or TRBV6-3 with TRBJ2-2; 7 bases agree with TRBD1. This CDR3 is 17 amino acids long. From germline, CDR1 is MNHEY and CDR2 SVGEGT. V was clipped by 2 bases and J by 7 bases; unmatched bases: 13.

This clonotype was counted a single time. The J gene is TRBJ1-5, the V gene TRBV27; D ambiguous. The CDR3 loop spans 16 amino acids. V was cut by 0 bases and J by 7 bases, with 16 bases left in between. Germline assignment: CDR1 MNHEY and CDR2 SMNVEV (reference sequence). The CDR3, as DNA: TGTGCCAGCAGTTTATCGGGGAAGGGAAGGATACAGCCCCAGCATTTT. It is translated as CASSLSGKGRIQPQHF.

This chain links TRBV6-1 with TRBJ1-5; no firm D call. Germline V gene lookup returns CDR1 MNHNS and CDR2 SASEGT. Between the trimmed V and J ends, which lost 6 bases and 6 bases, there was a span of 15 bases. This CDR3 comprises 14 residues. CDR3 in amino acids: CASSIKTWGQPQHF. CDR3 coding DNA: TGTGCCAGCAGCATTAAGACTTGGGGTCAGCCCCAGCATTTT.

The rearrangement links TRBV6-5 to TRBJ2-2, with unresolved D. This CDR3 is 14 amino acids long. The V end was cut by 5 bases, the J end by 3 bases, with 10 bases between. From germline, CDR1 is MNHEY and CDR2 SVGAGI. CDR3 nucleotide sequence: TGTGCCAGCAGTGTGGACCTCGACACCGGGGAGCTGTTTTTT. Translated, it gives CASSVDLDTGELFF.

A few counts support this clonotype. This CDR3 reads CASSQSDRFGEKLFF. The CDR3 coding sequence is TGTGCCAGCAGCCAGTCGGACAGGTTCGGGGAAAAACTGTTTTTT. V usage is TRBV5-4 and J usage is TRBJ1-4; 7 positions agree with TRBD1. V was clipped by 4 bases and J by 8 bases; unmatched bases: 11. The germline CDR1 and CDR2 sequences are SGHNT and YYREEE (reference sequence). The CDR3 is made up of 15 amino acids. Using reference TRBV5-4 and TRBJ1-4 for the parts outside the CDR3, the full variable domain is ETGVTQSPTHLIKTRGQQVTLRCSSQSGHNTVSWYQQALGQGPQFIFQYYREEENGRGNFPPRFSGLQFPNYSSELNVNALELDDSALYLCASSQSDRFGEKLFFGSGTQLSVL.

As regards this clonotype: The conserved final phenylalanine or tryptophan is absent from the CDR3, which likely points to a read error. In DNA form, the CDR3 reads TGTGCCAGCCTAGGGGGGGTGGATACGCAGTATTCT. Protein sequence: CASLGGVDTQYS. The chain links TRBV2 to TRBJ2-3; D perhaps matches TRBD2 (7 bases). CDR1 is SNHLY and CDR2 is FYNNEI in the germline V gene. The CDR3 extends over 12 amino acids. Trimming removed 8 bases from V and 6 bases from J, with 12 bases in between.

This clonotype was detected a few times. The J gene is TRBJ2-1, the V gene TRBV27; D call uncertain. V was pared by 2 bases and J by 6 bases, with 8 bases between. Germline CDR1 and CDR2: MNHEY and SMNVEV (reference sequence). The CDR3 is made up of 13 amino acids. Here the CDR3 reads CASSLVMGNEQFF. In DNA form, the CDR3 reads TGTGCCAGCAGTTTAGTAATGGGCAATGAGCAGTTCTTC.

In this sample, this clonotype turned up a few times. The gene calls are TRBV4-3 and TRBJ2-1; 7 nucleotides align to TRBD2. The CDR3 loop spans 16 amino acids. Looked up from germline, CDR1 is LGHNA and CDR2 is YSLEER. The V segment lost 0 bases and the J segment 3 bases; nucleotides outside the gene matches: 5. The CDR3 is CASSQDGGKLYNEQFF. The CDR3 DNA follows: TGCGCCAGCAGCCAAGACGGGGGGAAACTCTACAATGAGCAGTTCTTC.